These 6 T cell receptor beta chains came from one sample sequenced in a study of early T cells in non-severe SARS-CoV-2 infection. TCRdb reprocessed the 5' RACE reads via MiXCR and lists one record per CDR3 protein. The data contain some 50,000 distinct CDR3 sequences, about 10% of them singletons. Sequencing was done on a sample of whole blood. Receptors were obtained from an adult who was a healthcare worker with PCR-confirmed SARS-CoV-2 infection or an uninfected control (not recorded which).

This clonotype showed up many times. The V gene is TRBV6-5, the J gene TRBJ2-5, with a possible D match to TRBD1 (6 bases). Germline V lookup: CDR1 MNHEY, CDR2 SVGAGI. Deletions cut 0 bases from V and 1 base from J, with 12 bases between. The CDR3 loop spans 16 amino acids. The CDR3 spells CASSYSHQGSQETQYF. The CDR3 DNA sequence: TGTGCCAGCAGTTACTCGCATCAGGGGTCCCAAGAGACCCAGTACTTC.

The table lists this clonotype with many counts. CDR3 sequence: CATRIGREQYF. Here the CDR3 DNA reads TGTGCCACCCGAATCGGGCGGGAGCAGTACTTC. The genes are TRBV6-6 and TRBJ2-7; D gene uncertain. CDR3 length: 11 amino acids. Trimming removed 10 bases from V and 7 bases from J, with 14 bases in between. The V gene's germline CDR1 is MNHNY and CDR2 SVGAGI (reference sequence).

This clonotype was seen ten or more times. This rearrangement joins TRBV9 to TRBJ1-2, with no clear D. Trimming took off 4 bases at V and 6 bases at J, with 19 bases between the two ends. Germline CDR1 and CDR2: SGDLS and YYNGEE. The CDR3 contains 15 residues. CDR3 in amino acids: CASSSPVGSPHGYTF. The CDR3, as DNA: TGTGCCAGCAGCTCTCCCGTTGGGAGCCCCCATGGCTACACCTTC.

The chain couples TRBV27 to TRBJ1-6; the D is unclear. Trimming cost V 2 bases and J 10 bases, with 6 bases left between them. The CDR3 runs 12 residues. The V gene's germline CDR1 is MNHEY and CDR2 SMNVEV (reference sequence). The CDR3 loop reads CASSLRGSPLHF. The CDR3 DNA is TGTGCCAGCAGTTTACGGGGATCACCCCTCCACTTT.

This clonotype was detected a few times. The V call is TRBV10-3, the J call TRBJ2-4, with 8 bases matching TRBD1. Germline V gene lookup returns CDR1 ENHRY and CDR2 SYGVKD. The CDR3 is 17 amino acids. Trimming at V came to 3 bases and at J to 1 base, leaving 8 bases not matched to a gene. The CDR3 protein is CAISDFGQGSAKNIQYF. CDR3 DNA sequence: TGTGCCATCAGTGATTTCGGACAGGGTTCGGCCAAAAACATTCAGTACTTC.

The chain recombines TRBV5-1 with TRBJ2-3; no reliable D call. V was pared by 4 bases and J by 4 bases, with 10 bases between. The CDR3 contains 13 residues. From germline, CDR1 is SGHRS and CDR2 YFSETQ. The CDR3 nucleotides are TGCGCCAGCAGCCTCGGGTCCCCAGATACGCAGTATTTT. Amino acids: CASSLGSPDTQYF.